These 32 T cell receptor beta chains originate from one sample sequenced in a study of CD8 T cells in ankylosing spondylitis. What these receptors recognize is not known. TCRdb reanalysed the 5' RACE reads using MiXCR and keeps one entry per CDR3 protein. This sample carries 400,000 to 450,000 distinct CDR3 sequences, 15% to 20% of them seen once, and the ten largest clones take approximately 1%. Study observations and caveats: Blood from ankylosing spondylitis patients appeared to carry a characteristic roughly 8-variant TCR beta motif.

The sample was blood, either unsorted or a sorted T cell fraction (not recorded which). These receptors came from a male donor with ankylosing spondylitis.

This sequence joins TRBV19 and TRBJ2-5; TRBD2 matches 9 bases. This CDR3 spans 15 amino acids. V dropped 6 bases and J dropped 4; count of bases not matched to a gene: 9. Germline assignment: CDR1 LNHDA and CDR2 SQIVND (reference sequence). This chain's CDR3 is CASRDRPTSGETQYF. The CDR3 nucleotides are TGTGCCAGTAGGGACCGACCGACTAGCGGAGAGACCCAGTACTTC.

The chain couples TRBV5-1 to TRBJ2-5, with D unclear. In germline, CDR1 is SGHRS, CDR2 YFSETQ. This CDR3 is 14 amino acids long. Trimming shortened V by 0 bases and J by 5 bases, and 11 bases separated the two germline ends. The CDR3 coding sequence is TGCGCCAGCAGCTTGGGTTGGGATGGGGAGACCCAGTACTTC. Translating it yields CASSLGWDGETQYF.

There are a few counts of this clonotype. This chain links TRBV5-1 with TRBJ2-6, with unresolved D. CDR3 length equals 15 residues. CDR1 SGHRS and CDR2 YFSETQ come from the germline V gene. V lost 10 bases and J lost 0, with 14 bases in between. Here the CDR3 reads CASATTPSGANVLTF. Written as DNA, the CDR3 is TGCGCCTCAGCAACGACCCCCTCTGGGGCCAACGTCCTGACTTTC.

The chain links TRBV12-3 or TRBV12-4 to TRBJ2-2; D is uncertain. The V gene lost 5 bases and the J gene lost 2 bases, with 9 bases spanning the gap. This CDR3 comprises 14 residues. This CDR3 reads CASSTGPNTGELFF. Written as DNA, the CDR3 is TGTGCCAGCAGTACCGGCCCTAACACCGGGGAGCTGTTTTTT.

This clonotype was seen more than once but under ten times. The CDR3 loop is CSASRAHPGLAGDAHEQFF. The CDR3 DNA sequence: TGCAGTGCTAGCAGGGCCCATCCGGGACTAGCGGGAGACGCACATGAGCAGTTCTTC. The chain employs TRBV20-1 and TRBJ2-1; 14 bases are shared with TRBD2. Trimming at V came to 3 bases and at J to 8 bases, leaving 18 bases not matched to a gene. Germline CDR1 reads DFQATT; CDR2 reads SNEGSKA (reference sequence). The length of the CDR3 is 19 residues.

This clonotype showed up just a few times. The chain uses TRBV7-3 and TRBJ2-1, with TRBD2 identical over 13 bases. Looked up from germline, CDR1 is SGHTA and CDR2 is FQGTGA. The CDR3 spans 17 residues. The V gene end was trimmed by 1 base and the J gene end by 6 bases; junction bases not matched to a gene: 6. The CDR3 DNA sequence: TGTGCCAGCAGCTTAAACCCGGGACTAGCGGGAATCAATGAGCAGTTCTTC. As protein: CASSLNPGLAGINEQFF.

This clonotype was counted only a few times. The chain carries TRBV7-9 and TRBJ2-2; D gene ambiguous. The germline V and J ends were trimmed by 5 bases and 6 bases, with 10 bases remaining between them. Per germline, CDR1 SEHNR and CDR2 FQNEAQ (reference sequence). The CDR3 totals 13 residues. The CDR3, as DNA: TGTGCCAGCAGCGAACATGGGGCCGGGGAGCTGTTTTTT. Its protein is CASSEHGAGELFF.

V is TRBV7-4 and J is TRBJ2-4, with 8 bases matching TRBD1. The CDR3 contains 17 residues. V lost 1 base and J lost 3; bases outside the gene matches: 8. The germline gives CDR1 SGHVT, CDR2 SQSDAQ. The CDR3 sequence: CASSLGSAGGVKNIQYF. The CDR3 nucleotides read TGTGCCAGCAGCTTAGGGTCGGCAGGGGGCGTCAAAAACATTCAGTACTTC.

This sequence joins TRBV18 and TRBJ2-3; the D gene is possibly TRBD1 (5 bases). Germline V gives CDR1 KGHSH, CDR2 LQKENI. This CDR3 spans 16 amino acids. Trimming stripped 5 bases from V and 5 bases from J, with 20 bases between. CDR3 protein: CASSYTTSAGIDTQYF. The CDR3 coding sequence is TGTGCCAGCTCATATACCACCTCGGCAGGGATAGATACGCAGTATTTT. Full variable domain (outside the CDR3, taken from reference TRBV18 and TRBJ2-3): NAGVMQNPRHLVRRRGQEARLRCSPMKGHSHVYWYRQLPEEGLKFMVYLQKENIIDESGMPKERFSAEFPKEGPSILRIQQVVRGDSAAYFCASSYTTSAGIDTQYFGPGTRLTVL.

This clonotype was seen a handful of times. V is TRBV9 and J is TRBJ1-1; the D gene is possibly TRBD1 (5 bases). V dropped 3 bases and J dropped 4 bases, with 10 bases sitting between them. The length of the CDR3 is 13 residues. Germline V lookup: CDR1 SGDLS, CDR2 YYNGEE. The CDR3 bases are TGTGCCAGCAGCGAATTTCAGGGCACTGAAGCTTTCTTT. Translated, it gives CASSEFQGTEAFF.

The chain links TRBV6-5 to TRBJ2-7; D possibly matches TRBD1 or TRBD2 (6 bases each). This CDR3 has 16 residues. The germline V and J ends were trimmed by 0 bases and 2 bases, with 14 bases remaining between them. Germline values: CDR1 MNHEY, CDR2 SVGAGI. CDR3 coding DNA: TGTGCCAGCAGTTACTCGATCTTTGGGGGGCCCTACGAGCAGTACTTC. As protein: CASSYSIFGGPYEQYF.

Ten or more counts support this clonotype. The V and J genes are TRBV12-3 or TRBV12-4 and TRBJ1-1; a weak D match, TRBD1 (5 bases). V lost 5 bases and J 1 base, leaving 11 bases between the germline ends. The CDR3 contains 14 residues. The CDR3 loop reads CASSTRQKNTEAFF. The DNA for the CDR3 is TGTGCCAGCAGTACCCGACAGAAGAACACTGAAGCTTTCTTT.

This chain links TRBV7-9 with TRBJ1-1; D not certain. Germline CDR1 and CDR2: SEHNR and FQNEAQ (reference sequence). The V and J ends lost 0 bases and 11 bases respectively, with 16 bases between them. The CDR3 consists of 14 residues. CDR3 DNA sequence: TGTGCCAGCAGCTTAGCCGGAGTCGAGCTAAGGGCTTTCTTT. Protein product: CASSLAGVELRAFF.

In this sample, this clonotype turned up a few times. This sequence joins TRBV5-1 and TRBJ1-5; 9 bases agree with TRBD1. Germline-derived CDR1 and CDR2 are SGHRS and YFSETQ. Trimming removed 4 bases from V and 7 bases from J; junction bases left unmatched: 6. The CDR3 loop spans 14 amino acids. This chain's CDR3 is CASSLTGGQQPQHF. The DNA of the CDR3 is TGCGCCAGCAGCCTGACAGGGGGACAGCAGCCCCAGCATTTT. Using reference TRBV5-1 and TRBJ1-5 for the parts outside the CDR3, the full variable domain is KAGVTQTPRYLIKTRGQQVTLSCSPISGHRSVSWYQQTPGQGLQFLFEYFSETQRNKGNFPGRFSGRQFSNSRSEMNVSTLELGDSALYLCASSLTGGQQPQHFGDGTRLSIL.

This clonotype was observed a few times. This chain links TRBV7-3 with TRBJ2-1; D remains unclear. Germline V CDR1 and CDR2: SGHTA, FQGTGA. V was cut by 1 base and J by 10 bases, with 11 bases left in between. This CDR3 is 13 amino acids long. The CDR3 region has the DNA TGTGCCAGCAGCTTAAGCGGCTCTCTGGAGCAGTTCTTC. It translates to CASSLSGSLEQFF.

V usage is TRBV20-1 and J usage is TRBJ1-6; 7 positions match TRBD1. CDR3 length equals 14 residues. CDR1 and CDR2 (germline): DFQATT, SNEGSKA (reference sequence). Trimming cost V 4 bases and J 10 bases; bases outside gene matches: 10. The CDR3 here is CSATPGTEGSPLHF. The CDR3 region has the DNA TGCAGTGCTACCCCAGGGACAGAAGGATCACCCCTCCACTTT.

Only a few counts were recorded for this clonotype. This chain connects TRBV20-1 to TRBJ2-3; D not certain. This CDR3 is 12 amino acids long. The germline CDR1 and CDR2 sequences are DFQATT and SNEGSKA (reference sequence). Trimming took 0 bases from V and 4 from J, leaving 5 bases between them. The CDR3 nucleotides read TGCAGTGCTAGAGAAACCGCAGATACGCAGTATTTT. It encodes CSARETADTQYF.

CDR3 loop: CASRRSQETQYF. CDR3 DNA: TGTGCCAGTAGGAGATCCCAAGAGACCCAGTACTTC. The chain recombines TRBV19 with TRBJ2-5; no reliable D call. V gave up 6 bases and J gave up 1 base, with 6 bases separating them. The germline gives CDR1 LNHDA, CDR2 SQIVND (reference sequence). This CDR3 has 12 residues. Drawing the rest from reference TRBV19 and TRBJ2-5, the complete variable domain is DGGITQSPKYLFRKEGQNVTLSCEQNLNHDAMYWYRQDPGQGLRLIYYSQIVNDFQKGDIAEGYSVSREKKESFPLTVTSAQKNPTAFYLCASRRSQETQYFGPGTRLLVL.

This clonotype was picked up a small number of times. The chain recombines TRBV20-1 with TRBJ1-5; 10 bases are shared with TRBD1. The CDR3 totals 15 residues. In germline, CDR1 is DFQATT, CDR2 SNEGSKA (reference sequence). Trimming removed 3 bases from V and 2 bases from J; junction bases left unmatched: 4. Written as DNA, the CDR3 is TGCAGTGCTAGGATGACAGGGGGCGGCAATCAGCCCCAGCATTTT. Protein sequence: CSARMTGGGNQPQHF.

This clonotype came up a few times. V and J are TRBV6-1 and TRBJ2-6; 11 nucleotides agree with TRBD1. The J segment lost 2 bases and the V segment lost 5 bases, leaving 8 bases of the junction unmatched. Germline V lookup: CDR1 MNHNS, CDR2 SASEGT. CDR3 length: 18 amino acids. The CDR3: CASSPPPGQGAGANVLTF. In nucleotides, the CDR3 is TGTGCCAGCAGTCCCCCCCCGGGACAGGGGGCTGGGGCCAACGTCCTGACTTTC.

This chain uses TRBV21-1 with TRBJ2-1; the table calls TRBD1, which could not be checked here. TRBV21-1 is a pseudogene locus. The CDR3 extends over 17 amino acids. The CDR3 loop is CASSKVPTGGPYNEQFF. Written as DNA, the CDR3 is TGTGCCAGCAGCAAAGTTCCTACAGGCGGGCCCTACAATGAGCAGTTCTTC.

The V call is TRBV5-5, the J call TRBJ1-4; D not certain. Trimming removed 0 bases from V and 6 bases from J, with 12 bases in between. The CDR3 contains 15 residues. CDR1 is SGHKS, CDR2 YYEKEE, per germline (reference sequence). The DNA for the CDR3 is TGTGCCAGCAGCTTGGTTAGGGATAATTATGAAAAACTGTTTTTT. Its protein is CASSLVRDNYEKLFF.

The rearrangement joins TRBV19 to TRBJ2-1, with 12 nucleotides matching TRBD2. The CDR3 loop spans 19 amino acids. V lost 5 bases and J lost 3; bases outside the gene matches: 14. Germline V lookup: CDR1 LNHDA, CDR2 SQIVND (reference sequence). CDR3 bases: TGTGCCAGTAGTGTCTTCCTAGCGGGGGGGCCCCTCCTCTACAATGAGCAGTTCTTC. Its protein is CASSVFLAGGPLLYNEQFF. Full variable domain (remainder filled in from reference TRBV19 and TRBJ2-1): DGGITQSPKYLFRKEGQNVTLSCEQNLNHDAMYWYRQDPGQGLRLIYYSQIVNDFQKGDIAEGYSVSREKKESFPLTVTSAQKNPTAFYLCASSVFLAGGPLLYNEQFFGPGTRLTVL.

The V and J genes are TRBV7-6 and TRBJ2-7, with D hard to call. Germline V gene sequence: CDR1 SGHVS, CDR2 FNYEAQ. With 5 bases removed from V and 0 bases from J, the gap between germline ends came to 11 bases. This CDR3 is built from 14 residues. CDR3 sequence reads: CASSRGGFSYEQYF. The CDR3 region has the DNA TGTGCCAGCAGCCGCGGTGGGTTCTCCTACGAGCAGTACTTC.

This clonotype has a handful of counts. The genes are TRBV7-9 and TRBJ1-1; the D is unclear. Germline V lookup: CDR1 SEHNR, CDR2 FQNEAQ (reference sequence). The CDR3 is made up of 15 amino acids. V lost 2 bases and J 0 bases, leaving 10 bases between the germline ends. The CDR3 DNA reads as TGTGCCAGCAGCTTACTGTCCCGGGTGAACACTGAAGCTTTCTTT. This sequence encodes CASSLLSRVNTEAFF.

The V call is TRBV29-1, the J call TRBJ2-7, with D possibly being TRBD1 (6 bases). The V end was cut by 4 bases, the J end by 2 bases, with 9 bases between. Looked up from germline, CDR1 is SQVTM and CDR2 is ANQGSEA. This CDR3 is 12 amino acids long. The CDR3 spells CSVGTATYEQYF. The CDR3, as DNA: TGCAGCGTTGGGACAGCCACCTACGAGCAGTACTTC.

In this sample, this clonotype turned up many times. The chain combines TRBV6-1 with TRBJ1-1; TRBD1 matches at 9 bases. With V trimmed by 6 bases and J by 5 bases, 7 bases remained unmatched. The CDR3 spans 14 residues. Germline-derived CDR1 and CDR2 are MNHNS and SASEGT. As DNA, the CDR3 is TGTGCCAGCAGACAGGGACAGGGTTATACTGAAGCTTTCTTT. Protein product: CASRQGQGYTEAFF.

This clonotype was found a few times. This chain uses TRBV5-1 with TRBJ2-5; a weak D match, TRBD1 (6 bases). Germline assignment: CDR1 SGHRS and CDR2 YFSETQ. The V end was cut by 4 bases, the J end by 1 base, with 11 bases between. The CDR3 contains 14 residues. The CDR3 spells CASSPGTFQETQYF. CDR3 DNA sequence: TGCGCCAGCAGCCCCGGGACATTCCAAGAGACCCAGTACTTC.

The sample holds many counts of this clonotype. The junction departs from the called germline gene at one end, perhaps through a read error. This sequence joins TRBV18 and TRBJ1-2; 7 nucleotides line up with TRBD1. The CDR3 has 13 amino acids. Germline assignment: CDR1 KGHSH and CDR2 LQKENI. This CDR3 is CASSPGTDYGYTF. In nucleotides, the CDR3 is TGCGCCAGCAGCCCCGGGACAGACTATGGCTACACCTTC.

The table lists this clonotype with a few counts. The J gene is TRBJ1-5, the V gene TRBV20-1; D is undetermined. Germline V gives CDR1 DFQATT, CDR2 SNEGSKA (reference sequence). The CDR3 sequence is 13 residues long. Trimming shortened V by 2 bases and J by 0 bases, and 5 bases separated the two germline ends. The CDR3 DNA reads as TGCAGTGCTAGACAGAATAGCAATCAGCCCCAGCATTTT. It codes for CSARQNSNQPQHF.

This clonotype has a handful of counts. The chain joins TRBV5-1 to TRBJ1-4; D may be TRBD1 (6 bases). Deletions cut 4 bases from V and 0 bases from J, with 10 bases between. Per the germline V gene, CDR1 is SGHRS and CDR2 is YFSETQ. This CDR3 contains 15 residues. The CDR3 nucleotides are TGCGCCAGCAGCACCGGACAGACAACTAATGAAAAACTGTTTTTT. Translating it yields CASSTGQTTNEKLFF.

This clonotype has a handful of counts. CDR3 protein: CASSPQDPRTEAFF. CDR3 bases: TGCGCCAGCAGCCCCCAGGACCCTCGGACTGAAGCTTTCTTT. V usage is TRBV5-1 and J usage is TRBJ1-1; D gene unclear. V lost 4 bases and J 5 bases, leaving 15 bases between the germline ends. The CDR3 runs 14 residues. The V gene's germline CDR1 is SGHRS and CDR2 YFSETQ. The full variable domain, completed using reference TRBV5-1 and TRBJ1-1, is KAGVTQTPRYLIKTRGQQVTLSCSPISGHRSVSWYQQTPGQGLQFLFEYFSETQRNKGNFPGRFSGRQFSNSRSEMNVSTLELGDSALYLCASSPQDPRTEAFFGQGTRLTVV.